Reported below is one T cell receptor (beta chain). These data are taken from a study of blood T cells in healthy people across ages. The CDR3 covers 12 residues. CDR1 is SGHRS, CDR2 YFSETQ, per germline. The germline V and J ends were trimmed by 5 bases and 5 bases, with 10 bases remaining between them. A second roughly 7 to 12 cycle PCR used barcoded and J-beta primers. TCRdb independently ran MiXCR on the 5' RACE reads; one entry per CDR3 protein. In the table there are roughly 500,000 distinct CDR3 sequences, about 25% of which are singletons. This sample was also put to use in a study of T cells of mothers and their children.

This TCR came from a boy under 18 in good health. Sequenced sample: blood. V and J are TRBV5-1 and TRBJ1-1, with unresolved D. CDR3 sequence reads: CASRSSGTEAFF. DNA of the CDR3: TGCGCCAGCAGATCGTCCGGGACTGAAGCTTTCTTT. The entire variable domain, with the rest obtained from reference TRBV5-1 and TRBJ1-1, is as follows: KAGVTQTPRYLIKTRGQQVTLSCSPISGHRSVSWYQQTPGQGLQFLFEYFSETQRNKGNFPGRFSGRQFSNSRSEMNVSTLELGDSALYLCASRSSGTEAFFGQGTRLTVV.